These 30 T cell receptor beta chains were all obtained from the same sample, sequenced in a study of T cell responses to AZD1222 COVID-19 vaccine (dated by TCRdb to about 2021). The intended sense of this specimen's time point label: baseline before first vaccination. The sample's treatment or condition, from its label and the paper: meningococcal conjugate vaccine given as trial control. Library prep was done by the immunoSEQ multiplex PCR assay. TCRdb holds this immuneACCESS table with in-frame rearrangements only. Some clones are missing; in checked studies, unresolved V genes explain under half, and the rest has no known cause. This sample comprises under 200,000 clones, roughly 94% of them detected only once. Of the sample, roughly 4.3% falls within the top ten clones. The material was peripheral blood, obtained on day 0 of MenACWY control vaccination. These receptors were taken from an adult in good health.

CDR3 nucleotides: TGTGCCAGCAGCCAAGTGTGGACTGAAGCTTTCTTT. Translated: CASSQVWTEAFF. The V call is TRBV14, the J call TRBJ1-1; D is unclear. The germline gives CDR1 SGHDN, CDR2 FVKESK. The CDR3 spans 12 residues. V was pared by 1 base and J by 5 bases, with 5 bases between.

The chain links TRBV6-5 to TRBJ2-1; D gene uncertain. The germline V and J ends were trimmed by 9 bases and 7 bases, with 19 bases remaining between them. The CDR3 spans 14 residues. CDR1 and CDR2 from the germline V gene are MNHEY and SVGAGI. DNA of the CDR3: TGTGCCAGTGGACGCATGGCGATCGGGAATGAGCAGTTCTTC. This gives the protein CASGRMAIGNEQFF.

This chain connects TRBV25-1 to TRBJ1-1, with 7 bases identical to TRBD1. The CDR3 sequence is 13 residues long. Per germline, CDR1 MGHDK and CDR2 SYGVNS. With 0 bases clipped from V and 6 bases from J, the junction kept 1 base outside the gene matches. The CDR3: CASSEYGTAEAFF. As DNA, the CDR3 is TGTGCCAGCAGTGAATACGGGACAGCTGAAGCTTTCTTT. The complete variable domain, with remaining parts taken from reference TRBV25-1 and TRBJ1-1, reads EADIYQTPRYLVIGTGKKITLECSQTMGHDKMYWYQQDPGMELHLIHYSYGVNSTEKGDLSSESTVSRIRTEHFPLTLESARPSHTSQYLCASSEYGTAEAFFGQGTRLTVV.

The rearrangement uses TRBV18 and TRBJ2-7; 8 bases are a match to TRBD1. The ends lost 3 bases at V and 7 bases at J; junction bases unmatched: 8. This CDR3 comprises 14 residues. The germline V gene has CDR1 KGHSH and CDR2 LQKENI. CDR3 nucleotide sequence: TGTGCCAGCTCACCCGGGACAGGTGTTTTTGAGCAGTACTTC. Translated, it gives CASSPGTGVFEQYF.

The chain combines TRBV27 with TRBJ2-1; 14 positions match TRBD2. V gave up 3 bases and J gave up 7 bases; unmatched junction bases: 2. The CDR3 covers 15 residues. Germline CDR1 is MNHEY and CDR2 is SMNVEV (reference sequence). CDR3 bases: TGTGCCAGCAGTTTGGGGACTAGCGGGAGAAATGAGCAGTTCTTC. Amino acid sequence: CASSLGTSGRNEQFF.

This sequence joins TRBV7-2 and TRBJ1-6; maybe TRBD1 (6 bases). V was clipped by 5 bases and J by 0 bases, with 14 bases between them. Germline lookup yields CDR1 SGHTA and CDR2 FQGNSA. The CDR3 runs to 17 residues. CDR3 nucleotide sequence: TGTGCCAGCAGCGAGGCGGGGGCCAGCTCCTATAATTCACCCCTCCACTTT. Its protein product is CASSEAGASSYNSPLHF.

The genes are TRBV7-3 and TRBJ2-5; the D gene could be TRBD1 or TRBD2 (5 bases each). This CDR3 contains 14 residues. With 2 bases removed from V and 4 bases from J, the gap between germline ends came to 11 bases. Germline CDR1 reads SGHTA; CDR2 reads FQGTGA. DNA of the CDR3: TGTGCCAGCAGCTTACACTTTGGGGGAGAGACCCAGTACTTC. Translation gives CASSLHFGGETQYF.

The V call is TRBV5-5, the J call TRBJ2-7, with 8 bases lining up with TRBD2. The CDR3 has 15 amino acids. Germline CDR1 reads SGHKS; CDR2 reads YYEKEE (reference sequence). V shed 4 bases, J shed 4 bases, and the junction held 10 bases outside the gene matches. The CDR3 nucleotides read TGTGCCAGCAGCGCCCGGGGTAGCGGGATGTACGAGCAGTACTTC. Protein product: CASSARGSGMYEQYF.

The chain combines TRBV9 with TRBJ1-1, with D tentatively TRBD1 (5 bases). V was trimmed by 0 bases and J by 7 bases, leaving 10 bases between them. The CDR3 contains 13 residues. Looked up from germline, CDR1 is SGDLS and CDR2 is YYNGEE. The CDR3 DNA sequence: TGTGCCAGCAGCGTAGTGGGCACAGGTGAAGCTTTCTTT. It translates to CASSVVGTGEAFF.

The chain has TRBV28 and TRBJ1-6; D is perhaps TRBD1 (5 bases). The CDR3 extends over 15 amino acids. CDR1 MDHEN and CDR2 SYDVKM come from the germline V gene. Trimming cost V 0 bases and J 5 bases, with 8 bases left between them. CDR3 in amino acids: CASSLWQGNNSPLHF. DNA for the CDR3: TGTGCCAGCAGTTTATGGCAGGGAAATAATTCACCCCTCCACTTT.

As concerns this clone: One end of the junction is discordant with germline, which a read error may explain. The chain carries TRBV2 and TRBJ2-3; D not certain. The CDR3 spans 9 residues. Germline values: CDR1 SNHLY, CDR2 FYNNEI. In DNA, the CDR3 is TGTGCCAGCGGTGACACGCAGTATTTT. Amino acid sequence: CASGDTQYF.

V gene TRBV4-1 combines with J gene TRBJ2-2, with D possibly matching TRBD2 (5 bases). The germline V and J ends were trimmed by 6 bases and 2 bases, with 7 bases remaining between them. The germline CDR1 and CDR2 sequences are MGHRA and YSYEKL. CDR3 length: 13 residues. The CDR3 reads CASSRDNTGELFF. The CDR3 nucleotides read TGCGCCAGCAGTCGGGATAACACCGGGGAGCTGTTTTTT.

The chain joins TRBV6-1 to TRBJ1-4, with D maybe TRBD1 (6 bases). Trimming stripped 2 bases from V and 5 bases from J, with 12 bases between. CDR3 length equals 15 residues. Germline loops: CDR1 MNHNS, CDR2 SASEGT. CDR3 residues: CASSEKGRGNEKLFF. Written as DNA, the CDR3 is TGTGCCAGCAGTGAAAAGGGGAGGGGGAATGAAAAACTGTTTTTT.

This clone was detected only once. The chain combines TRBV7-9 with TRBJ1-5, with 8 bases lining up with TRBD1. The germline CDR1 and CDR2 sequences are SEHNR and FQNEAQ (reference sequence). Trimming took 0 bases from V and 8 from J; bases not matched to a gene: 9. The length of the CDR3 is 16 residues. CDR3 sequence: CASSLALQGAREPQHF. The CDR3 DNA reads as TGTGCCAGCAGCTTAGCGCTCCAGGGGGCGAGGGAGCCCCAGCATTTT.

This chain joins TRBV7-9 and TRBJ1-4; D is uncertain. CDR3 length equals 16 residues. CDR1 is SEHNR and CDR2 is FQNEAQ in the germline V gene (reference sequence). Trimming removed 2 bases at V and 6 bases at J, with 16 bases between. The CDR3 loop reads CASSLRSAQLDEKLFF. For the CDR3, the DNA is TGTGCCAGCAGCTTAAGGTCTGCGCAGTTAGATGAAAAACTGTTTTTT.

V is TRBV5-1 and J is TRBJ1-4; D not certain. Germline-derived CDR1 and CDR2 are SGHRS and YFSETQ. Trimming took off 6 bases at V and 5 bases at J, with 11 bases between the two ends. The CDR3 runs 13 residues. CDR3 in amino acids: CASTRDPNEKLFF. DNA of the CDR3: TGCGCCAGCACCCGCGACCCCAATGAAAAACTGTTTTTT.

This rearrangement joins TRBV4-2 to TRBJ1-1; no clear D. The CDR3 has 15 residues. Germline assignment: CDR1 LGHNA and CDR2 YNFKEQ. The V and J ends lost 0 bases and 0 bases respectively, with 8 bases between them. CDR3 amino acids: CASSQEWRVNTEAFF. CDR3 DNA sequence: TGTGCCAGCAGCCAAGAATGGCGGGTGAACACTGAAGCTTTCTTT.

This chain connects TRBV18 to TRBJ2-2, with 10 nucleotides matching TRBD2. The trim removed 1 base at V and 5 bases at J, leaving 10 bases unmatched. The CDR3 runs to 18 residues. Germline assignment: CDR1 KGHSH and CDR2 LQKENI. The CDR3 sequence is CASSPQQAGGPGTGELFF. CDR3 in DNA: TGTGCCAGCTCACCACAGCAAGCGGGAGGGCCTGGGACCGGGGAGCTGTTTTTT.

Comment on this clone: Since a far larger clone is one base different, this is likely a read error. V is TRBV6-5 and J is TRBJ1-1, with 9 bases matching TRBD1. The CDR3 sequence is 13 residues long. V shed 6 bases and J 4 bases; nucleotides not matched to a gene: 3. The germline V gene encodes CDR1 MNHEY and CDR2 SVGAGI. The CDR3 DNA sequence: TGTGCCAGCAGACTGACAGGGGGCACTGAAGCTTTCTTT. This sequence encodes CASRLTGGTEAFF.

The chain carries TRBV7-8 and TRBJ1-2; 11 bases agree with TRBD1. Germline V gene lookup returns CDR1 SGHVS and CDR2 FQNEAQ. The CDR3 has 15 residues. The V segment lost 1 base and the J segment 8 bases; nucleotides outside the gene matches: 6. CDR3 sequence: CASSLERDRGYGYTF. The DNA of the CDR3 is TGTGCCAGCAGCTTAGAACGGGACAGGGGGTACGGCTACACCTTC. The full variable domain, its missing parts supplied by reference TRBV7-8 and TRBJ1-2, is GAGVSQSPRYKVAKRGQDVALRCDPISGHVSLFWYQQALGQGPEFLTYFQNEAQLDKSGLPSDRFFAERPEGSVSTLKIQRTQQEDSAVYLCASSLERDRGYGYTFGSGTRLTVV.

This chain connects TRBV28 to TRBJ2-1; D not certain. With 6 bases removed from V and 12 bases from J, the gap between germline ends came to 12 bases. The germline V gene encodes CDR1 MDHEN and CDR2 SYDVKM. The CDR3 runs 11 residues. In DNA form, the CDR3 reads TGTGCCAGCAGCGTCCGTGATGGGCAGTTCTTC. This encodes CASSVRDGQFF.

Here the CDR3 reads CASSWGERESEQYF. The CDR3 DNA sequence: TGCGCCAGCAGCTGGGGCGAGAGGGAGTCTGAGCAGTACTTC. This chain uses TRBV5-1 with TRBJ2-7; D is tentatively TRBD1 or TRBD2 (5 bases each). The V gene lost 3 bases and the J gene lost 7 bases, with 17 bases spanning the gap. The CDR3 is 14 amino acids. Germline loops: CDR1 SGHRS, CDR2 YFSETQ.

The CDR3, as DNA: TGCAGCGTTGAACTAGCGGGAGGACTAACAGATACGCAGTATTTT. Translated: CSVELAGGLTDTQYF. This rearrangement joins TRBV29-1 to TRBJ2-3, with TRBD2 matching over 11 bases. The CDR3 extends over 15 amino acids. CDR1 SQVTM and CDR2 ANQGSEA come from the germline V gene. V lost 2 bases and J lost 3; bases outside the gene matches: 4.

As regards this clone: At the DNA level, this CDR3 is encoded by other sequences in the same sample as well. The V call is TRBV28, the J call TRBJ1-1; D remains unclear. Germline loops: CDR1 MDHEN, CDR2 SYDVKM. The CDR3 has 12 residues. V was cut by 5 bases and J by 1 base, with 5 bases left in between. This CDR3 reads CASSPGNTEAFF. CDR3 DNA: TGTGCCAGCAGTCCGGGGAACACTGAAGCTTTCTTT. The full variable domain, in which reference TRBV28 and TRBJ1-1 provide the parts outside the CDR3, is DVKVTQSSRYLVKRTGEKVFLECVQDMDHENMFWYRQDPGLGLRLIYFSYDVKMKEKGDIPEGYSVSREKKERFSLILESASTNQTSMYLCASSPGNTEAFFGQGTRLTVV.

This clone was seen just once. This chain uses TRBV7-7 with TRBJ1-3, with no clear D. CDR3 length equals 15 residues. The germline CDR1 and CDR2 sequences are SSHAT and FNYEAQ (reference sequence). With 5 bases removed from V and 0 bases from J, the gap between germline ends came to 11 bases. Here the CDR3 reads CASSPDGYSGNTIYF. The DNA of the CDR3 is TGTGCCAGCAGCCCTGACGGGTACTCTGGAAACACCATATATTTT.

The rearrangement uses TRBV11-3 and TRBJ2-5; 9 positions agree with TRBD2. This CDR3 region has 16 residues. The trim removed 5 bases at V and 2 bases at J, leaving 9 bases unmatched. Germline V gene sequence: CDR1 SGHNT, CDR2 YENEEA. The chain's CDR3 is CASSIPGAGGQETQYF. In DNA, the CDR3 is TGTGCCAGCAGCATACCGGGGGCGGGAGGGCAAGAGACCCAGTACTTC.

V gene TRBV6-1 combines with J gene TRBJ1-5; 8 positions agree with TRBD1. CDR3 size: 16 residues. Looked up from germline, CDR1 is MNHNS and CDR2 is SASEGT. After removal of 2 bases from V and 6 bases from J, the junction contained 9 bases not matched to a gene. CDR3 in DNA: TGTGCCAGCAGTGAAATGGGACAGGTTGGATCTCAGCCCCAGCATTTT. Translated, it gives CASSEMGQVGSQPQHF.

V gene TRBV29-1 combines with J gene TRBJ1-2; D may be TRBD1 (5 bases). Germline V gene sequence: CDR1 SQVTM, CDR2 ANQGSEA. Trimming removed 0 bases from V and 11 bases from J, with 19 bases in between. This CDR3 comprises 14 residues. The CDR3 spells CSVEDLRGLGRYTF. The CDR3 nucleotides read TGCAGCGTTGAAGATCTTAGGGGTTTGGGGAGGTACACCTTC. The whole variable domain, filled in from reference TRBV29-1 and TRBJ1-2, reads SAVISQKPSRDICQRGTSLTIQCQVDSQVTMMFWYRQQPGQSLTLIATANQGSEATYESGFVIDKFPISRPNLTFSTLTVSNMSPEDSSIYLCSVEDLRGLGRYTFGSGTRLTVV.

This CDR3 reads CASSVGADAGNTIYF. The CDR3 DNA follows: TGTGCCAGCAGCGTAGGAGCAGACGCAGGAAACACCATATATTTT. J is TRBJ1-3 and V is TRBV9; D call uncertain. The germline V gene has CDR1 SGDLS and CDR2 YYNGEE. The CDR3 extends over 15 amino acids. The V end was cut by 0 bases, the J end by 4 bases, with 11 bases between.

The V call is TRBV3-1 (or the pseudogene TRBV3-2), the J call TRBJ2-7; the match to TRBD2 covers 8 bases. The length of the CDR3 is 14 residues. V gave up 0 bases and J gave up 4 bases; unmatched junction bases: 2. In germline, CDR1 is LGHDT, CDR2 YNNKEL (reference sequence). The CDR3: CASSQELAAYEQYF. CDR3 DNA: TGTGCCAGCAGCCAAGAACTAGCGGCGTACGAGCAGTACTTC.